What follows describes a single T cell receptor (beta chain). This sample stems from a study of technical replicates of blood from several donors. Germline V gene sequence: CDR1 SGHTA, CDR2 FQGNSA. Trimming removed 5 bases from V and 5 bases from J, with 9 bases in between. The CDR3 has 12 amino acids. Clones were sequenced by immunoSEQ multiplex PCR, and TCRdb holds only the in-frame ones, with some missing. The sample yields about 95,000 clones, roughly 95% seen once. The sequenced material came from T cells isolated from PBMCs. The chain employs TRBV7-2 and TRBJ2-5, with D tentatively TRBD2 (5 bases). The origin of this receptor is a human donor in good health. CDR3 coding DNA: TGTGCCAGCAGCGCCTCGGGGGAGACCCAGTACTTC. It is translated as CASSASGETQYF. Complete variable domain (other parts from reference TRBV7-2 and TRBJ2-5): GAGVSQSPSNKVTEKGKDVELRCDPISGHTALYWYRQSLGQGLEFLIYFQGNSAPDKSGLPSDRFSAERTGGSVSTLTIQRTQQEDSAVYLCASSASGETQYFGPGTRLLVL.